One sample yielded the 13 T cell receptor beta chains listed below, sequenced in a study of monozygotic twins with cystic fibrosis. Sequencing used immunoSEQ multiplex PCR; TCRdb keeps in-frame clones, though not all of them. This table holds around 12,000 clones, approximately 85% found once. Input material: blood. The receptors stem from a young man with cystic fibrosis.

There are a few counts of this clone. The chain has TRBV5-1 and TRBJ1-1; 8 nucleotides align to TRBD1. CDR3 length equals 14 residues. The ends lost 5 bases at V and 0 bases at J; junction bases unmatched: 3. From germline, CDR1 is SGHRS and CDR2 YFSETQ. CDR3 sequence reads: CASRQGEMNTEAFF. The CDR3, as DNA: TGCGCCAGCAGACAGGGGGAAATGAACACTGAAGCTTTCTTT.

This clone was detected once. The CDR3 region has the DNA TGTGCCAGCAGCTTAGGGGGCGCGGGCACTGAAGCTTTCTTT. Its translation is CASSLGGAGTEAFF. The chain has TRBV13 and TRBJ1-1; D gene uncertain. The CDR3 has 14 amino acids. V was pared by 0 bases and J by 4 bases, with 9 bases between. Germline V gene lookup returns CDR1 PRHDT and CDR2 FYEKMQ (reference sequence).

Details on this clone: Other nucleotide sequences in the sample specify the same CDR3. The chain has TRBV7-2 and TRBJ1-4; D unresolved. There are 14 residues in the CDR3. Trimming shortened V by 5 bases and J by 1 base, and 8 bases separated the two germline ends. The germline V gene has CDR1 SGHTA and CDR2 FQGNSA. The CDR3 is CASSPTRTNEKLFF. In DNA, the CDR3 is TGTGCCAGCAGCCCTACACGAACTAATGAAAAACTGTTTTTT.

This chain uses TRBV7-9 with TRBJ1-2; TRBD1 agrees at 8 bases. This CDR3 contains 14 residues. The junction had 5 bases not matched to a gene; V was cut back by 5 bases and J by 3 bases. Germline assignment: CDR1 SEHNR and CDR2 FQNEAQ (reference sequence). The CDR3 protein is CASSAGGAYYGYTF. The CDR3 DNA reads as TGTGCCAGCAGCGCAGGGGGCGCGTACTATGGCTACACCTTC. Full variable domain (missing parts from reference TRBV7-9 and TRBJ1-2): DTGVSQNPRHKITKRGQNVTFRCDPISEHNRLYWYRQTLGQGPEFLTYFQNEAQLEKSRLLSDRFSAERPKGSFSTLEIQRTEQGDSAMYLCASSAGGAYYGYTFGSGTRLTVV.

The chain joins TRBV6-5 to TRBJ2-5; unclear D gene. V was shortened by 0 bases and J by 3 bases, with 8 bases between the two germline ends. Germline V gene sequence: CDR1 MNHEY, CDR2 SVGAGI. The CDR3 length is 14 residues. The CDR3 coding sequence is TGTGCCAGCAGTTACTCGAGACAAAAAGAGACCCAGTACTTC. Translation gives CASSYSRQKETQYF.

This clone occurred once. This chain joins TRBV4-1 and TRBJ2-7, with 8 bases aligning to TRBD1. The CDR3 is made up of 14 amino acids. Per the germline V gene, CDR1 is MGHRA and CDR2 is YSYEKL. V shed 2 bases, J shed 3 bases, and the junction held 3 bases outside the gene matches. Here the CDR3 reads CASSQRQGLYEQYF. The CDR3 nucleotides are TGCGCCAGCAGCCAAAGACAGGGGCTCTACGAGCAGTACTTC.

The table lists this clone with a count of one. J is TRBJ2-1 and V is TRBV6-6; TRBD2 is a possible D gene (7 bases). V was pared by 8 bases and J by 3 bases, with 14 bases between. The CDR3 runs to 14 residues. CDR1 is MNHNY and CDR2 is SVGAGI in the germline V gene (reference sequence). CDR3 nucleotides: TGTGCCAGCTGGGGGGGGGCGGTCTACAATGAGCAGTTCTTC. Its translation: CASWGGAVYNEQFF.

V gene TRBV2 combines with J gene TRBJ2-7; D gene ambiguous. The length of the CDR3 is 17 residues. The V end was cut by 3 bases, the J end by 0 bases, with 18 bases between. Germline V CDR1 and CDR2: SNHLY, FYNNEI. CDR3 nucleotide sequence: TGTGCCAGCAGTGAGGAACCCCCGGGCCGGAGCTCCTACGAGCAGTACTTC. It specifies CASSEEPPGRSSYEQYF.

As regards this clone: The junction does not match germline at one end; this may be a read error. The CDR3, as DNA: TGTGCCTCCGGAAGAACTCACGAACAGTACTTC. Translating gives CASGRTHEQYF. This chain uses TRBV25-1 with TRBJ2-7; no reliable D call. Germline values: CDR1 MGHDK, CDR2 SYGVNS. There are 11 residues in the CDR3.

This chain connects TRBV18 to TRBJ2-3; 11 nucleotides agree with TRBD2. Germline V lookup: CDR1 KGHSH, CDR2 LQKENI. This CDR3 contains 14 residues. The V and J ends lost 3 bases and 5 bases, in that order; junction bases with no gene match: 1. CDR3 amino acids: CASSPGTSGDTQYF. CDR3 bases: TGTGCCAGCTCACCGGGGACTAGCGGAGATACGCAGTATTTT.

The V and J genes are TRBV7-6 and TRBJ2-5, with 10 bases that match TRBD1. The CDR3 has 17 amino acids. The germline V gene encodes CDR1 SGHVS and CDR2 FNYEAQ. V trimming: 3 bases; J trimming: 2 bases; junction bases outside the gene matches: 9. The CDR3 protein is CASSFPRTGGDQETQYF. In DNA, the CDR3 is TGTGCCAGCAGCTTCCCACGGACAGGGGGTGATCAAGAGACCCAGTACTTC.

The chain joins TRBV7-2 to TRBJ2-1; D not certain. The CDR3 length is 15 residues. Trimming removed 3 bases at V and 4 bases at J, with 13 bases between. The germline gives CDR1 SGHTA, CDR2 FQGNSA. The CDR3: CASSFGPGEYNEQFF. CDR3 DNA: TGTGCCAGCAGCTTCGGTCCGGGCGAGTACAATGAGCAGTTCTTC.

The V and J genes are TRBV11-2 and TRBJ2-2; 7 bases fit TRBD2. After removal of 6 bases from V and 2 bases from J, the junction contained 12 bases not matched to a gene. Germline V lookup: CDR1 SGHAT, CDR2 FQNNGV. CDR3 length equals 17 residues. The CDR3 region has the DNA TGTGCCAGCAGGAGGGTGGGCGGGGGAATAAACACCGGGGAGCTGTTTTTT. Translation: CASRRVGGGINTGELFF.